This T cell receptor (beta chain) was sequenced for a study of T cells in Graves' hyperthyroidism and ophthalmopathy. This clonotype was detected many times. Its target is not known. From RNA transcripts, TCR beta CDR3 regions were amplified. TCR CDR3 underwent first-round RT-PCR with the HTBI primer set. TCRdb reanalysed the multiplex PCR reads using MiXCR and keeps one entry per CDR3 protein. The data hold 250,000 to 300,000 distinct CDR3 sequences, with about 16% observed a single time. The study's findings and limits: With a median lead of roughly 6.2 months before onset, the model predicted ophthalmopathy. A 13 V-J signature model discriminated ophthalmopathy versus stable hyperthyroidism.

Germline assignment: CDR1 SNHLY and CDR2 FYNNEI. The V gene end was trimmed by 9 bases and the J gene end by 4 bases; junction bases not matched to a gene: 10. The CDR3 covers 15 residues. The TCR sequence derives from a woman aged 45-65 years with Graves' hyperthyroidism that later progressed to Graves' ophthalmopathy. Sample: blood. The chain employs TRBV2 and TRBJ2-5; the match to TRBD1 covers 11 bases. The CDR3 DNA is TGTGCCAGAATCCGGGGACAGGGGGTGAGAGAGACCCAGTACTTC. It encodes CARIRGQGVRETQYF. The variable domain in full, with the rest retrieved from reference TRBV2 and TRBJ2-5, is EPEVTQTPSHQVTQMGQEVILRCVPISNHLYFYWYRQILGQKVEFLVSFYNNEISEKSEIFDDQFSVERPDGSNFTLKIRSTKLEDSAMYFCARIRGQGVRETQYFGPGTRLLVL.